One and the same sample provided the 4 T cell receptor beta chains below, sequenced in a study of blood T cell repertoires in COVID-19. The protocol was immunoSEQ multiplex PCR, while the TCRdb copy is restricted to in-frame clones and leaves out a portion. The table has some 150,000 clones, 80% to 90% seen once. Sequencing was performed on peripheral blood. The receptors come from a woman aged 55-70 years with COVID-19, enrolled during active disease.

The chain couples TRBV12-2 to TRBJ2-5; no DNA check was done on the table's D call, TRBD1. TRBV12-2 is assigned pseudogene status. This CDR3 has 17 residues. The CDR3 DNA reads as TGTGCAAGTCGCTTAGGACCGGGACAGGGGGACCAAGAGACCCAGTACTTC. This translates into CASRLGPGQGDQETQYF.

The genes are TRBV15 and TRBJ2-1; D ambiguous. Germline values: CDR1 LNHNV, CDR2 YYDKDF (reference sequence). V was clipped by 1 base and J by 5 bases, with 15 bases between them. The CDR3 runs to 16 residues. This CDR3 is CATSRGAANVDNEQFF. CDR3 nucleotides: TGTGCCACCAGCAGAGGGGCCGCCAACGTGGACAATGAGCAGTTCTTC. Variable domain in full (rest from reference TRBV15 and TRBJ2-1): DAMVIQNPRYQVTQFGKPVTLSCSQTLNHNVMYWYQQKSSQAPKLLFHYYDKDFNNEADTPDNFQSRRPNTSFCFLDIRSPGLGDTAMYLCATSRGAANVDNEQFFGPGTRLTVL.

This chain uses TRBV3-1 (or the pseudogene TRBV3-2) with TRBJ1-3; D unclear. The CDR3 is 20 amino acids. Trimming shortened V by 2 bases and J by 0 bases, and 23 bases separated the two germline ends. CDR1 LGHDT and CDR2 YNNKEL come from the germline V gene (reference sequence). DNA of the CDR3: TGTGCCAGCAGCCAATTCGCCCCGGGTGGGTTGGTTGACTCTGGAAACACCATATATTTT. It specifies CASSQFAPGGLVDSGNTIYF.

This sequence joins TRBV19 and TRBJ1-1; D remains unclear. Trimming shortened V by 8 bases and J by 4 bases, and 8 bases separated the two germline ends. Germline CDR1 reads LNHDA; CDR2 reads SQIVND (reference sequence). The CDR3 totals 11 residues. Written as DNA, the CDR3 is TGTGCCAGTCTAGTAGGCACTGAAGCTTTCTTT. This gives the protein CASLVGTEAFF.